The following is a T cell receptor beta chain sequence with its context. Assay used: immunoSEQ multiplex PCR; TCRdb lists only in-frame clones, some missing. This repertoire shows hundreds of thousands of clones, 90% to 96% found once; its top ten account for about 0.064%. The CDR3 has 13 residues. CDR1 and CDR2 from the germline V gene are SQVTM and ANQGSEA. Trimming cost V 3 bases and J 0 bases, with 7 bases left between them. The data derive from a study of shared clonotypes between healthy human individuals. Study at large: CD4 naive cells filled three plates per donor, CD4 memory three, CD8 naive two and CD8 memory one.

The sequenced material came from naive CD4+ T cells sorted from blood. Subset indicated: CD45RA+ positively selected. This receptor was taken from a woman aged 30 to 39 in good health. The rearrangement links TRBV29-1 to TRBJ2-3; D not certain. CDR3 nucleotides: TGCAGCGTTGATCTCGCTAGCACAGATACGCAGTATTTT. Its translation is CSVDLASTDTQYF.